The present entry profiles one T cell receptor beta chain with its context. Peripheral blood came from all dose cohorts at three timepoints. Germline CDR1 reads SNHLY; CDR2 reads FYNNEI. The CDR3 extends over 16 amino acids. The V and J ends lost 7 bases and 0 bases respectively, with 15 bases between them. The sample is drawn from a study of OX40 agonist ivuxolimab in advanced cancers. About the research overall: Partial responses were achieved by three patients: one hepatocellular carcinoma, two cutaneous melanoma.

The method was immunoSEQ multiplex PCR; TCRdb's version includes in-frame clones alone and lacks a portion of them. The sample holds more than 65,000 clones, about 78% seen once. This sequence originates from an adult with an advanced solid tumor such as melanoma, head and neck, liver or kidney cancer. The sequences come from CD4+ or CD8+ T cells sorted from blood, collected in a trial of the OX40 agonist ivuxolimab. This chain links TRBV2 with TRBJ2-2; the D gene could be TRBD1 or TRBD2 (5 bases each). In DNA form, the CDR3 reads TGTGCCAGCAACCAAAACCGAGGGGCGAACACCGGGGAGCTGTTTTTT. This translates into CASNQNRGANTGELFF.